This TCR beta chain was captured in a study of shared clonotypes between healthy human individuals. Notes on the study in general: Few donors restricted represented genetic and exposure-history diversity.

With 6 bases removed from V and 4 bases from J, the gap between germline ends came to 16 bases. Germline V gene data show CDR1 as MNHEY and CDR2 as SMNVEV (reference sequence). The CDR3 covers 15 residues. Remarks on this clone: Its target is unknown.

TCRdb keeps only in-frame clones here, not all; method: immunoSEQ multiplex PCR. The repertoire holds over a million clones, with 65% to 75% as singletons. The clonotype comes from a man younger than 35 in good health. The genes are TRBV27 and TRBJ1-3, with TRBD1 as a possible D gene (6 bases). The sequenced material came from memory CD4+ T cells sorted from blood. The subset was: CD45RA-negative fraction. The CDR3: CASRPQGLDGNTIYF. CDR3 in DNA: TGTGCCAGCAGACCGCAGGGGCTGGACGGAAACACCATATATTTT.